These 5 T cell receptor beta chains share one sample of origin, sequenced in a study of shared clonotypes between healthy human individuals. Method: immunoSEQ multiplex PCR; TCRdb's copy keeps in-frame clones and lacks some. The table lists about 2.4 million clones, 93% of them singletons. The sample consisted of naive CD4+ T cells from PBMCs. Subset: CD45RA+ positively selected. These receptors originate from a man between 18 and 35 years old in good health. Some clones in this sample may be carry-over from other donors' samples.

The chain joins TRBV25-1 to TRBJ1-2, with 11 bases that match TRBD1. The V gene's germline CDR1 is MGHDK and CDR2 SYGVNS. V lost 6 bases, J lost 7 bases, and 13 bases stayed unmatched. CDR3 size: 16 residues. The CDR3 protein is CASRTSPGTGGGGYTF. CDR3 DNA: TGTGCCAGCAGGACCTCACCCGGGACAGGGGGTGGTGGCTACACCTTC.

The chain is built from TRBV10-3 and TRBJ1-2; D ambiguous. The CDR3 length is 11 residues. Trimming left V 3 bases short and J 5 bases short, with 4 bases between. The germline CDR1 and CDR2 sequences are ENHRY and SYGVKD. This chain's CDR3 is CAISDTYGYTF. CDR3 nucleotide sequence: TGTGCCATCAGTGATACGTATGGCTACACCTTC.

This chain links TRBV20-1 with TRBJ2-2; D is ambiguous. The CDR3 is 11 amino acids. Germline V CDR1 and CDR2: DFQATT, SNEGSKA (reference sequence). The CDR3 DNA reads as TGCAGCGCCGAGGCCACCGGGGAGCTGTTTTTT. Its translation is CSAEATGELFF.

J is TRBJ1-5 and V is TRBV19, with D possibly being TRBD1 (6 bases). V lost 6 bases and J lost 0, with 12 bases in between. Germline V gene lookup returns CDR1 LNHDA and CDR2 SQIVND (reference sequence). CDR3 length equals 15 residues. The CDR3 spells CASRGAGNSNQPQHF. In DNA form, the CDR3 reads TGTGCCAGTAGGGGGGCGGGGAATAGCAATCAGCCCCAGCATTTT. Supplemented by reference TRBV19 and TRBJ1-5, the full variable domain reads DGGITQSPKYLFRKEGQNVTLSCEQNLNHDAMYWYRQDPGQGLRLIYYSQIVNDFQKGDIAEGYSVSREKKESFPLTVTSAQKNPTAFYLCASRGAGNSNQPQHFGDGTRLSIL.

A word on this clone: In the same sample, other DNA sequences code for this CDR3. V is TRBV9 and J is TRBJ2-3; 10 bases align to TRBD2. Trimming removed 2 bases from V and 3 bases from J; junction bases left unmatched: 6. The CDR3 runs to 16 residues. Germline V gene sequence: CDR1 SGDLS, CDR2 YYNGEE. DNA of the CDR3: TGTGCCAGCAGCGTCGCTAGCGGGAGTGGGACAGATACGCAGTATTTT. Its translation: CASSVASGSGTDTQYF.